Below are 31 T cell receptor beta chains sequenced from a single sample in a study of cytomegalovirus exposure and HLA in healthy donors (dated by TCRdb to 2016 to 2017). Library creation used the immunoSEQ multiplex PCR assay. The multiplex PCR relied on a mix of 60 forward primers for TCR Vbeta segments and 13 reverse primers for TCR Jbeta segments. TCRdb limited this immuneACCESS table to in-frame rearrangements with V and J called. A share of clones is missing; checked studies link under half to unresolved V genes, and the rest is unexplained. Here the sample has over 200,000 clones; 65% to 75% occur a single time. The ten most abundant clones make up under 2% of the sample. Material for sequencing was PBMCs. Every receptor here comes from a woman aged 25 to 45 in good health and CMV-seronegative.

The V gene is TRBV30, the J gene TRBJ1-5; TRBD1 is a possible D gene (5 bases). CDR1 is GTSNPN and CDR2 is SVGIG in the germline V gene (reference sequence). Trimming removed 2 bases at V and 5 bases at J, with 19 bases between. The CDR3 consists of 16 residues. This CDR3 reads CAWSPAGLQDYQPQHF. In DNA, the CDR3 is TGTGCCTGGAGTCCAGCCGGGCTACAGGATTATCAGCCCCAGCATTTT.

The V and J genes are TRBV5-4 and TRBJ1-2; D perhaps matches TRBD1 (6 bases). V gave up 4 bases and J gave up 8 bases, with 18 bases separating them. This CDR3 spans 14 amino acids. CDR1 SGHNT and CDR2 YYREEE come from the germline V gene (reference sequence). CDR3 loop: CASSPAGAATGYTF. The CDR3, as DNA: TGTGCCAGCAGCCCCGCAGGGGCGGCAACCGGCTACACCTTC. The full variable domain, in which reference TRBV5-4 and TRBJ1-2 provide the parts outside the CDR3, is ETGVTQSPTHLIKTRGQQVTLRCSSQSGHNTVSWYQQALGQGPQFIFQYYREEENGRGNFPPRFSGLQFPNYSSELNVNALELDDSALYLCASSPAGAATGYTFGSGTRLTVV.

The chain has TRBV14 and TRBJ2-2; D perhaps matches TRBD1 (5 bases). CDR3 size: 16 residues. CDR1 and CDR2 from the germline V gene are SGHDN and FVKESK. The V end lost 4 bases, the J end lost 4 bases, and 16 bases lay between the germline ends. The CDR3 here is CASSRRSGASTGELFF. Written as DNA, the CDR3 is TGTGCCAGCAGCCGGCGATCTGGGGCGAGCACCGGGGAGCTGTTTTTT.

The chain carries TRBV6-5 and TRBJ2-5, with 11 bases matching TRBD2. Gene TRBJ2-7 matches the end of the DNA better, so the J call may be wrong. The CDR3 has 15 residues. CDR1 is MNHEY, CDR2 SVGAGI, per germline. The CDR3 DNA reads TGTGCCAGCAGTCCCTTTAGCGGGAGGGCCTACGAGCAGTACTTC. As protein: CASSPFSGRAYEQYF.

The J gene is TRBJ1-2, the V gene TRBV6-5; TRBD1 might be the D (5 bases). The germline V and J ends were trimmed by 0 bases and 4 bases, with 12 bases remaining between them. Germline V gene data show CDR1 as MNHEY and CDR2 as SVGAGI. This CDR3 contains 15 residues. CDR3 DNA sequence: TGTGCCAGCAGTTACTCGGGGGGGTCCGGCTATGGCTACACCTTC. This encodes CASSYSGGSGYGYTF.

V and J are TRBV5-1 and TRBJ2-5, with 8 positions matching TRBD1. The V gene end was trimmed by 4 bases and the J gene end by 4 bases; junction bases not matched to a gene: 9. The CDR3 runs to 15 residues. Per the germline V gene, CDR1 is SGHRS and CDR2 is YFSETQ. The CDR3 reads CASSTSDRVGETQYF. Written as DNA, the CDR3 is TGCGCCAGCAGCACCTCGGACAGGGTTGGAGAGACCCAGTACTTC.

CDR3 bases: TGCAGCGTTGAAGATCCGCAGGTTGGAAACACCATATATTTT. Translation gives CSVEDPQVGNTIYF. V is TRBV29-1 and J is TRBJ1-3; unclear D gene. The CDR3 runs to 14 residues. V gave up 0 bases and J gave up 3 bases, with 9 bases separating them. The germline CDR1 and CDR2 sequences are SQVTM and ANQGSEA. Supplemented by reference TRBV29-1 and TRBJ1-3, the full variable domain reads SAVISQKPSRDICQRGTSLTIQCQVDSQVTMMFWYRQQPGQSLTLIATANQGSEATYESGFVIDKFPISRPNLTFSTLTVSNMSPEDSSIYLCSVEDPQVGNTIYFGEGSWLTVV.

The chain uses TRBV6-5 and TRBJ1-6; no clear D gene. The CDR3 totals 15 residues. Germline values: CDR1 MNHEY, CDR2 SVGAGI. Trimming left V 6 bases short and J 7 bases short, with 16 bases between. The CDR3 DNA reads as TGTGCCAGCAGACTCTCGGAGAGACGGAATTCACCCCTCCACTTT. The encoded protein is CASRLSERRNSPLHF.

This clone was recorded once. The chain joins TRBV19 to TRBJ1-1, with TRBD1 identical over 7 bases. The trim removed 2 bases at V and 1 base at J, leaving 1 base unmatched. CDR3 size: 14 residues. Germline CDR1 reads LNHDA; CDR2 reads SQIVND (reference sequence). DNA for the CDR3: TGTGCCAGTAGTATAAGGGACAGGAACACTGAAGCTTTCTTT. Translating it yields CASSIRDRNTEAFF.

The gene calls are TRBV6-1 and TRBJ1-4, with 9 positions matching TRBD1. CDR1 MNHNS and CDR2 SASEGT come from the germline V gene. With 7 bases clipped from V and 8 bases from J, the junction kept 11 bases outside the gene matches. The CDR3 has 15 amino acids. DNA for the CDR3: TGTGCCAGCACTGCCCGATGGGGACAGGGAGAAAAACTGTTTTTT. Amino acid sequence: CASTARWGQGEKLFF.

The chain recombines TRBV19 with TRBJ2-2, with 10 bases matching TRBD1. Unmatched junction bases numbered 7, after V lost 5 bases and J lost 7 bases. CDR1 and CDR2 (germline): LNHDA, SQIVND (reference sequence). The CDR3 spans 15 residues. CDR3 sequence: CASSGGQGRSGELFF. The CDR3 nucleotides read TGTGCCAGTAGTGGGGGACAGGGGCGTAGCGGGGAGCTGTTTTTT.

This clone was seen only a few times. This chain connects TRBV4-2 to TRBJ1-1, with 7 positions matching TRBD1. CDR3 length equals 13 residues. V was pared by 4 bases and J by 5 bases, with 4 bases of the junction left unmatched. Germline lookup yields CDR1 LGHNA and CDR2 YNFKEQ. The CDR3 nucleotides read TGTGCCAGCAGCCTACAGGGGTGGACTGAAGCTTTCTTT. As protein: CASSLQGWTEAFF.

The gene calls are TRBV19 and TRBJ1-2; 9 bases agree with TRBD1. In germline, CDR1 is LNHDA, CDR2 SQIVND (reference sequence). The CDR3 is 15 residues long. The ends lost 2 bases at V and 4 bases at J; junction bases unmatched: 5. The CDR3 DNA sequence: TGTGCCAGTAGTATAAGACAGGGGGGCATCTATGGCTACACCTTC. As protein: CASSIRQGGIYGYTF.

The V and J genes are TRBV18 and TRBJ2-5, with 7 nucleotides matching TRBD2. The V segment lost 2 bases and the J segment 4 bases; nucleotides outside the gene matches: 10. Per the germline V gene, CDR1 is KGHSH and CDR2 is LQKENI. The CDR3 runs 16 residues. The CDR3 coding sequence is TGTGCCAGCTCACCAGACTCGGACTCGGGAGGAGAGACCCAGTACTTC. Amino acids: CASSPDSDSGGETQYF.

This chain uses TRBV25-1 with TRBJ2-3, with 7 positions matching TRBD2. Germline V gene sequence: CDR1 MGHDK, CDR2 SYGVNS. V lost 6 bases to trimming and J lost 2 bases; unmatched junction nucleotides: 5. The CDR3 has 14 residues. CDR3 DNA: TGTGCCAGCAGCCGCGGGAGAATCACAGATACGCAGTATTTT. Translating it yields CASSRGRITDTQYF.

The chain links TRBV10-3 to TRBJ2-3, with 9 nucleotides matching TRBD1. This CDR3 spans 14 amino acids. J lost 5 bases, V lost 6 bases, and 6 bases had no gene match. Germline CDR1 reads ENHRY; CDR2 reads SYGVKD. CDR3: CAIRGGQGQDTQYF. CDR3 coding DNA: TGTGCCATCAGGGGGGGACAGGGACAAGATACGCAGTATTTT.

The V gene is TRBV5-1, the J gene TRBJ2-2; 7 bases align to TRBD1. Germline lookup yields CDR1 SGHRS and CDR2 YFSETQ. V dropped 5 bases and J dropped 4; count of bases not matched to a gene: 5. The CDR3 contains 14 residues. The chain's CDR3 is CASRLAGGTGELFF. The CDR3 DNA reads as TGCGCCAGCAGGCTCGCAGGGGGCACCGGGGAGCTGTTTTTT.

The rearrangement links TRBV10-3 to TRBJ1-6, with D hard to call. CDR1 is ENHRY, CDR2 SYGVKD, per germline. The CDR3 runs to 12 residues. V dropped 5 bases and J dropped 8 bases, with 7 bases sitting between them. The chain's CDR3 is CAISLGDSPLHF. For the CDR3, the DNA is TGTGCCATCAGTTTAGGAGATTCACCCCTCCACTTT.

This clone is categorized as medium-sized (0.01 to 0.1%). The J gene is TRBJ1-1, the V gene TRBV19, with D perhaps TRBD1 (5 bases). V gave up 5 bases and J gave up 3 bases, with 19 bases separating them. CDR1 and CDR2 from the germline V gene are LNHDA and SQIVND (reference sequence). This CDR3 comprises 16 residues. The CDR3 DNA follows: TGTGCCAGTAGTCCGCTCGGGGGGAGGTGGGACACTGAAGCTTTCTTT. Its translation: CASSPLGGRWDTEAFF.

The chain links TRBV12-5 to TRBJ1-5; possibly TRBD1 for D (6 bases). The CDR3 is 17 amino acids. Germline V lookup: CDR1 LGHNT, CDR2 FRNRAP. Trimming removed 4 bases from V and 4 bases from J, with 20 bases in between. Written as DNA, the CDR3 is TGTGCTAGTGGTTCCTCGGACAGCCCCGGACCAAATCAGCCCCAGCATTTT. It yields the protein CASGSSDSPGPNQPQHF.

The sample holds a few counts of this clone. This chain connects TRBV9 to TRBJ1-1; the match to TRBD1 covers 8 bases. Germline V lookup: CDR1 SGDLS, CDR2 YYNGEE. V dropped 3 bases and J dropped 6; count of bases not matched to a gene: 10. This CDR3 contains 15 residues. The DNA of the CDR3 is TGTGCCAGCAGCGAGACAGGGGCGCCTAACGCTGAAGCTTTCTTT. It yields the protein CASSETGAPNAEAFF.

The chain combines TRBV13 with TRBJ2-2; 8 positions match TRBD1. The CDR3 runs 17 residues. Germline CDR1 is PRHDT and CDR2 is FYEKMQ (reference sequence). With V trimmed by 5 bases and J by 5 bases, 13 bases remained unmatched. The chain's CDR3 is CASSPGLRGHSTGELFF. For the CDR3, the DNA is TGTGCCAGCAGCCCTGGCCTCAGGGGGCACTCAACCGGGGAGCTGTTTTTT.

This sequence joins TRBV4-2 and TRBJ2-7, with 7 positions matching TRBD2. The CDR3 contains 14 residues. CDR1 LGHNA and CDR2 YNFKEQ come from the germline V gene. V dropped 5 bases and J dropped 5; count of bases not matched to a gene: 9. This CDR3 is CASSFGGRKDEQYF. The CDR3 bases are TGTGCCAGCAGCTTTGGCGGGAGAAAGGACGAGCAGTACTTC.

J is TRBJ2-2 and V is TRBV4-1; D possibly corresponds to TRBD2 (5 bases). Trimming took off 0 bases at V and 4 bases at J, with 12 bases between the two ends. Germline V gene lookup returns CDR1 MGHRA and CDR2 YSYEKL. The CDR3 length is 16 residues. Written as DNA, the CDR3 is TGCGCCAGCAGCCAAGAAGAGGTCGGGATCACCGGGGAGCTGTTTTTT. Residues: CASSQEEVGITGELFF.

The V and J genes are TRBV5-1 and TRBJ2-5, with 7 bases matching TRBD2. Germline CDR1 and CDR2: SGHRS and YFSETQ. The CDR3 contains 14 residues. V lost 4 bases to trimming and J lost 7 bases; unmatched junction nucleotides: 10. The CDR3 region is CASSPTGGLGTQYF. For the CDR3, the DNA is TGCGCCAGCAGCCCTACGGGGGGTCTAGGGACCCAGTACTTC.

Comment on this clone: The identical CDR3 is also encoded by other nucleotide sequences in the sample. The CDR3 region is CASSLAGSPYEQYF. CDR3 DNA: TGTGCCAGCAGCTTGGCGGGGTCCCCCTACGAGCAGTACTTC. The V call is TRBV5-4, the J call TRBJ2-7; possible D gene TRBD2, 5 bases. Trimming shortened V by 0 bases and J by 2 bases, and 9 bases separated the two germline ends. The germline CDR1 and CDR2 sequences are SGHNT and YYREEE (reference sequence). CDR3 length: 14 amino acids.

This rearrangement joins TRBV27 to TRBJ1-2; TRBD1 matches 9 bases. V lost 4 bases, J lost 2 bases, and 14 bases stayed unmatched. The CDR3 consists of 18 residues. Per germline, CDR1 MNHEY and CDR2 SMNVEV (reference sequence). The CDR3 sequence: CASSSGQGINSLNYGYTF. The CDR3, as DNA: TGTGCCAGCAGTTCCGGACAGGGGATCAACTCGCTCAACTATGGCTACACCTTC.

The genes are TRBV19 and TRBJ1-1; D possibly corresponds to TRBD1 (5 bases). Per the germline V gene, CDR1 is LNHDA and CDR2 is SQIVND (reference sequence). The CDR3 sequence is 14 residues long. V was cut by 0 bases and J by 4 bases, with 9 bases left in between. The CDR3 region has the DNA TGTGCCAGTAGTATAGAGGGGGGGAGCACTGAAGCTTTCTTT. As protein: CASSIEGGSTEAFF.

This chain uses TRBV29-1 with TRBJ2-2; no clear D. The V end lost 5 bases, the J end lost 4 bases, and 8 bases lay between the germline ends. There are 12 residues in the CDR3. CDR1 and CDR2 from the germline V gene are SQVTM and ANQGSEA. The CDR3 sequence: CSVYRVTGELFF. The CDR3, as DNA: TGCAGCGTTTACAGAGTCACCGGGGAGCTGTTTTTT.

The rearrangement joins TRBV30 to TRBJ2-7; 7 bases are a match to TRBD2. V lost 0 bases, J lost 0 bases, and 11 bases stayed unmatched. This CDR3 has 17 residues. Germline V gives CDR1 GTSNPN, CDR2 SVGIG (reference sequence). CDR3 bases: TGTGCCTGGAGTGTACGCCTAGCGGAATACCCCTCCTACGAGCAGTACTTC. It translates to CAWSVRLAEYPSYEQYF.

The chain links TRBV14 to TRBJ2-1, with 7 nucleotides matching TRBD2. Losses at the gene ends were 1 base for V and 8 bases for J; bases not matched to a gene: 11. The length of the CDR3 is 16 residues. The germline V gene has CDR1 SGHDN and CDR2 FVKESK. CDR3 coding DNA: TGTGCCAGCAGCCAAGGTGCCGGGGGGTACGGGGATGAGCAGTTCTTC. The encoded protein is CASSQGAGGYGDEQFF.